This TCR beta chain appears in the sequencing data of a study of blood T cell repertoires in COVID-19. About the research overall: Samples of COVID-19 (acute and convalescent) were obtained from the United States, Italy and Spain.

Here immunoSEQ multiplex PCR was the method, and the copy in TCRdb shows in-frame clones only, minus some. The sample holds 350,000 to 400,000 clones; 89% are singletons and the top ten take approximately 3%. This CDR3 comprises 17 residues. The V gene's germline CDR1 is SGHDT and CDR2 YYEEEE. J was trimmed by 0 bases and V by 3 bases; bases with no gene match: 9. V is TRBV5-6 and J is TRBJ1-2, with 9 bases fitting TRBD1. The TCR originated in a woman aged 25 to 45 with COVID-19, enrolled during active disease. Sequenced material: peripheral blood. The CDR3 spells CASSSDDRGTSNYGYTF. CDR3 in DNA: TGTGCCAGCAGCTCCGATGACAGGGGGACGTCTAACTATGGCTACACCTTC.